A single sample gave rise to the 18 T cell receptor beta chains below, sequenced in a study of human T cells and chemical hapten exposure. TCRdb reprocessed the RACE reads via MiXCR and lists one record per CDR3 protein. The sample yields 250,000 or so distinct CDR3 sequences, 7% to 10% seen once. Time point defined: pre-sensitization, week 0. Treatment described: therapeutic diphenylcyclopropenone sensitization with weekly scalp DPC. Sequenced here: whole blood, sampled in connection with sensitization to the hapten diphenylcyclopropenone (DPC). All receptors derive from a woman aged 40-49 years with alopecia areata. Some clones in this sample may be carry-over from other donors' samples.

This clonotype was counted at least ten times. The V gene is TRBV10-3, the J gene TRBJ1-5; D call uncertain. Trimming shortened V by 3 bases and J by 4 bases, and 16 bases separated the two germline ends. CDR3 length equals 16 residues. Germline lookup yields CDR1 ENHRY and CDR2 SYGVKD. The CDR3 bases are TGTGCCATCAGTGATGAACTAGGAGTCCGAAATCAGCCCCAGCATTTT. The encoded protein is CAISDELGVRNQPQHF.

This clonotype has a count of ten or more. The genes are TRBV9 and TRBJ2-7; 8 bases align to TRBD2. The CDR3 consists of 16 residues. Per germline, CDR1 SGDLS and CDR2 YYNGEE. J lost 4 bases, V lost 0 bases, and 9 bases had no gene match. CDR3 sequence (DNA): TGTGCCAGCAGCGTAGCCGCCGGGACTAGAGTATACGAGCAGTACTTC. It is translated as CASSVAAGTRVYEQYF.

This clonotype was seen ten or more times. CDR3 sequence: CASSQDSQGALTDTQYF. The CDR3 nucleotides are TGCGCCAGCAGCCAAGATTCGCAGGGGGCTTTGACAGATACGCAGTATTTT. J is TRBJ2-3 and V is TRBV4-3, with 8 nucleotides matching TRBD1. This CDR3 is built from 17 residues. V lost 0 bases and J lost 3; bases outside the gene matches: 8. Germline values: CDR1 LGHNA, CDR2 YSLEER.

This clonotype was seen a handful of times. The gene calls are TRBV7-3 and TRBJ2-6, with 8 positions matching TRBD1. The CDR3 has 18 residues. V shed 4 bases, J shed 2 bases, and the junction held 10 bases outside the gene matches. The germline V gene encodes CDR1 SGHTA and CDR2 FQGTGA. The DNA of the CDR3 is TGTGCCAGCAGCTCACAACCAGGGGGCGCACCTGGGGCCAACGTCCTGACTTTC. It translates to CASSSQPGGAPGANVLTF.

The J gene is TRBJ2-7, the V gene TRBV7-9; TRBD2 matches at 8 bases. Germline CDR1 and CDR2: SEHNR and FQNEAQ (reference sequence). The CDR3 extends over 15 amino acids. J lost 2 bases, V lost 2 bases, and 5 bases had no gene match. The CDR3 sequence is CASSLRAGGPYEQYF. Written as DNA, the CDR3 is TGTGCCAGCAGCTTAAGGGCGGGAGGCCCCTACGAGCAGTACTTC.

This clonotype appeared a few times. The CDR3 loop reads CASTQIRDRRSYEQYF. CDR3 bases: TGTGCCAGCACCCAAATCCGGGACAGGCGTTCCTACGAGCAGTACTTC. The V and J genes are TRBV12-3 or TRBV12-4 and TRBJ2-7; 8 nucleotides line up with TRBD1. The CDR3 totals 16 residues. The V gene end was trimmed by 7 bases and the J gene end by 1 base; junction bases not matched to a gene: 12.

There are many counts of this clonotype. The genes are TRBV3-1 and TRBJ2-7; tentatively, D is TRBD2 (6 bases). The CDR3 has 14 residues. V was clipped by 2 bases and J by 6 bases, with 14 bases between them. Germline loops: CDR1 LGHDT, CDR2 YNNKEL (reference sequence). Here the CDR3 reads CASSQSGGPGEQYF. In DNA form, the CDR3 reads TGTGCCAGCAGCCAAAGCGGAGGGCCCGGCGAGCAGTACTTC.

The chain links TRBV28 to TRBJ1-1; 8 bases line up with TRBD1. With V trimmed by 4 bases and J by 4 bases, 8 bases remained unmatched. Germline assignment: CDR1 MDHEN and CDR2 SYDVKM. The CDR3 spans 15 residues. The CDR3 spells CASSSQGAPGTEAFF. The CDR3 DNA reads TGTGCCAGCAGTTCCCAGGGGGCGCCGGGCACTGAAGCTTTCTTT.

Ten or more counts support this clonotype. The V gene is TRBV5-1, the J gene TRBJ2-3, with D possibly TRBD1 on 6 matching bases. The germline CDR1 and CDR2 sequences are SGHRS and YFSETQ. The CDR3 runs 14 residues. V was clipped by 2 bases and J by 0 bases, with 7 bases between them. The CDR3 coding sequence is TGCGCCAGCAGCTTAGGACAGAGCACAGATACGCAGTATTTT. This sequence encodes CASSLGQSTDTQYF. Full variable domain (rest looked up from reference TRBV5-1 and TRBJ2-3): KAGVTQTPRYLIKTRGQQVTLSCSPISGHRSVSWYQQTPGQGLQFLFEYFSETQRNKGNFPGRFSGRQFSNSRSEMNVSTLELGDSALYLCASSLGQSTDTQYFGPGTRLTVL.

This clonotype was seen a handful of times. This sequence joins TRBV28 and TRBJ2-7; 9 positions agree with TRBD1. V was clipped by 4 bases and J by 3 bases; unmatched bases: 7. The CDR3 is 15 residues long. The germline V gene has CDR1 MDHEN and CDR2 SYDVKM. The CDR3 region is CASSSPGTGNYEQYF. The CDR3 DNA follows: TGTGCCAGCAGTTCTCCCGGGACAGGGAACTACGAGCAGTACTTC.

This clonotype was seen more than once but under ten times. The V and J genes are TRBV28 and TRBJ1-2, with 7 bases lining up with TRBD1. The CDR3 runs to 16 residues. V trimming: 2 bases; J trimming: 8 bases; junction bases outside the gene matches: 14. The germline gives CDR1 MDHEN, CDR2 SYDVKM. The CDR3: CASSLNPPTGPLGYTF. CDR3 nucleotide sequence: TGTGCCAGCAGTTTAAATCCCCCGACAGGGCCCCTGGGCTACACCTTC.

This clonotype occurred many times. The chain links TRBV12-3 or TRBV12-4 to TRBJ1-4; the D is unclear. The CDR3 is 17 amino acids. Trimming shortened V by 1 base and J by 0 bases, and 12 bases separated the two germline ends. Written as DNA, the CDR3 is TGTGCCAGCAGTTTAGGCACGGCTATTGCAACTAATGAAAAACTGTTTTTT. Protein product: CASSLGTAIATNEKLFF.

This clonotype was found a few times. The chain is built from TRBV18 and TRBJ2-7, with 8 bases aligning to TRBD1. J gave up 2 bases and V 3 bases, and 6 bases lay outside the gene matches. Germline values: CDR1 KGHSH, CDR2 LQKENI. The CDR3 spans 15 residues. CDR3 in amino acids: CASSPGQVQAYEQYF. The DNA for the CDR3 is TGTGCCAGCTCACCGGGACAGGTACAAGCCTACGAGCAGTACTTC.

As for this clonotype: At one of its ends the junction is not consistent with the germline gene, which may arise from a read error. The chain combines TRBV27 with TRBJ2-6; TRBD1 might be the D (6 bases). There are 15 residues in the CDR3. The germline V gene encodes CDR1 MNHEY and CDR2 SMNVEV (reference sequence). CDR3 coding DNA: TGTGCCAGCAGTACCAGGGGCTCTGAGGCCAACGTCCTGACTTTC. It translates to CASSTRGSEANVLTF.

This clonotype turned up a few times. The chain combines TRBV20-1 with TRBJ2-3; 10 nucleotides align to TRBD2. The CDR3 contains 16 residues. Germline CDR1 is DFQATT and CDR2 is SNEGSKA (reference sequence). V was pared by 4 bases and J by 0 bases, with 7 bases of the junction left unmatched. The CDR3 loop reads CSAMPSGSLSTDTQYF. CDR3 coding DNA: TGCAGTGCTATGCCTAGCGGGAGTCTTAGCACAGATACGCAGTATTTT.

The J gene is TRBJ2-2, the V gene TRBV11-3, with 12 bases matching TRBD1. The CDR3 totals 14 residues. Losses at the gene ends were 9 bases for V and 6 bases for J; bases not matched to a gene: 5. Germline V gene data show CDR1 as SGHNT and CDR2 as YENEEA. CDR3 loop: CASSGQGASGELFF. In nucleotides, the CDR3 is TGTGCCAGTTCGGGACAGGGGGCCTCCGGGGAGCTGTTTTTT.

The V call is TRBV10-3, the J call TRBJ2-1; D is possibly TRBD1 (5 bases). The CDR3 contains 13 residues. Germline CDR1 ENHRY, CDR2 SYGVKD. V lost 0 bases and J 8 bases, leaving 8 bases between the germline ends. The CDR3 DNA follows: TGTGCCATCAGTGAGTCCAAAGGGGATGAGCAGTTCTTC. It encodes CAISESKGDEQFF.

The rearrangement uses TRBV5-5 and TRBJ2-7; D tentatively reads TRBD1 or TRBD2 (5 bases each). The CDR3 has 14 amino acids. V lost 4 bases and J 4 bases, leaving 15 bases between the germline ends. Germline CDR1 reads SGHKS; CDR2 reads YYEKEE (reference sequence). The CDR3 spells CASSAGTYQYEQYF. The CDR3 region has the DNA TGTGCCAGCAGCGCCGGGACCTATCAATACGAGCAGTACTTC.